This T cell receptor beta chain was sequenced in a study of response to subunit inactivated influenza vaccine. Overall study results and limits: Each seasonal flu vaccination may recruit only limited new T cells, authors suggested.

TCRdb itself ran the RT-PCR reads through MiXCR, one entry per CDR3 protein. This table has more than 450,000 distinct CDR3 sequences, over 9.5% appearing once. For this clonotype: The target antigen is unknown.

This CDR3 has 18 amino acids. V lost 2 bases, J lost 3 bases, and 8 bases stayed unmatched. Germline loops: CDR1 MNHEY, CDR2 SMNVEV (reference sequence). This sequence originates from a man aged 50 to 59 who received an inactivated influenza vaccine. The chain has TRBV27 and TRBJ2-3; the match to TRBD2 covers 13 bases. Sequencing was performed on PBMCs from blood, taken on the day of vaccination. CDR3 nucleotide sequence: TGTGCCAGCAGTTTAAGGACTAGCGGGGGCCCTCCTACAGATACGCAGTATTTT. As protein: CASSLRTSGGPPTDTQYF.